Listed below are T cell receptor beta chains from one sample, sequenced in a study of cytomegalovirus exposure and HLA in healthy donors. Clones were sequenced by immunoSEQ multiplex PCR, and TCRdb holds only the in-frame ones, with some missing. Counted here are under 130,000 clones, 55% to 65% occurring once; the ten biggest clones make up around 3.9%. Material: PBMCs. Every receptor here comes from a man aged 30 to 39 in good health and CMV-seropositive. Each CDR3 is given with its conserved first and last residue. The D gene is left open where the match is weak. The size entry is marked missing in some rows and otherwise reads once, few, many or a size class.

d_gene: NA; v_gene: TRBV19; abundance: NA; j_gene: TRBJ1-2; CDR3nt: TGTGCCAGTAGTATAGATCGGGACACTTTCTATGGCTACACCTTC; CDR3aa: CASSIDRDTFYGYTF
d_gene: NA; v_gene: TRBV4-1; abundance: NA; j_gene: TRBJ1-3; CDR3nt: TGCGCCAGCAGCTATACATCCTTCGGGGGAAACACCATATATTTT; CDR3aa: CASSYTSFGGNTIYF
d_gene: TRBD1; v_gene: TRBV7-6; abundance: few; j_gene: TRBJ1-1; CDR3nt: TGTGCCAGCAGCCCACAGGGGATGAACACTGAAGCTTTCTTT; CDR3aa: CASSPQGMNTEAFF
d_gene: NA; v_gene: TRBV9; abundance: NA; j_gene: TRBJ2-7; CDR3nt: TGTGCCAGCAGCGTCGGGGTAGCGGCCTCCTACGAGCAGTACTTC; CDR3aa: CASSVGVAASYEQYF
d_gene: NA; v_gene: TRBV6-5; abundance: NA; j_gene: TRBJ1-4; CDR3nt: TGTGCCAGCAGTTTCGTTCAGGGTAATGAAAAACTGTTTTTT; CDR3aa: CASSFVQGNEKLFF
d_gene: TRBD1; v_gene: TRBV19; abundance: NA; j_gene: TRBJ1-5; CDR3nt: TGTGCCAGTAGTATGTGGACAGGGCAGCCCCAGCATTTT; CDR3aa: CASSMWTGQPQHF
d_gene: NA; v_gene: TRBV7-7; abundance: NA; j_gene: TRBJ1-1; CDR3nt: TGTGCTAGCAGCTCCGGGTTGAACACTGAAGCTTTCTTT; CDR3aa: CASSSGLNTEAFF
d_gene: TRBD2; v_gene: TRBV4-1; abundance: NA; j_gene: TRBJ2-2; CDR3nt: TGCGCCAGCAGCCGCTTACTAGCGGGGGGGTTTAACACCGGGGAGCTGTTTTTT; CDR3aa: CASSRLLAGGFNTGELFF
d_gene: NA; v_gene: TRBV6-6; abundance: NA; j_gene: TRBJ1-1; CDR3nt: TGTGCCAGCAGCCAGGAGGGGGGGCTCACTGAAGCTTTCTTT; CDR3aa: CASSQEGGLTEAFF
d_gene: NA; v_gene: TRBV7-2; abundance: NA; j_gene: TRBJ1-2; CDR3nt: TGTGCCAGCAGCTTAGGCGGGGGGAGCGGCTACACCTTC; CDR3aa: CASSLGGGSGYTF
d_gene: TRBD1; v_gene: TRBV9; abundance: few; j_gene: TRBJ2-5; CDR3nt: TGTGCCAGCAGCGCCGGGACAGGGCCAGAGACCCAGTACTTC; CDR3aa: CASSAGTGPETQYF
d_gene: TRBD1; v_gene: TRBV6-5; abundance: few; j_gene: TRBJ2-2; CDR3nt: TGTGCCAGCAGTTACTCTGAAGGGGGCGCCGTCGGGGAGCTGTTTTTT; CDR3aa: CASSYSEGGAVGELFF
d_gene: TRBD2; v_gene: TRBV7-2; abundance: once; j_gene: TRBJ2-5; CDR3nt: TGTGCCAGCAGCCTTGGACTAGCGGGAACGAAGACCCAGTACTTC; CDR3aa: CASSLGLAGTKTQYF
d_gene: NA; v_gene: TRBV7-6; abundance: NA; j_gene: TRBJ1-1; CDR3nt: TGTGCCAGCAGCTCTTTGAGCGGGGCTGGTGAAGCTTTCTTT; CDR3aa: CASSSLSGAGEAFF
d_gene: TRBD2; v_gene: TRBV7-8; abundance: NA; j_gene: TRBJ2-1; CDR3nt: TGTGCCAGCAGCTTATTTAGCGGGGGGATCTACAATGAGCAGTTCTTC; CDR3aa: CASSLFSGGIYNEQFF
d_gene: NA; v_gene: TRBV7-6; abundance: NA; j_gene: TRBJ1-2; CDR3nt: TGTGCCAGCAGCCCAGACGGGGCTAACTATGGCTACACCTTC; CDR3aa: CASSPDGANYGYTF
d_gene: TRBD1; v_gene: TRBV27; abundance: NA; j_gene: TRBJ2-5; CDR3nt: TGTGCCAGCAGTTCGACAGGGACGGAGACCCAGTACTTC; CDR3aa: CASSSTGTETQYF
d_gene: NA; v_gene: TRBV13; abundance: few; j_gene: TRBJ1-3; CDR3nt: TGTGCCAGCAGCTTATTTCAGTTCTCTGGAAACACCATATATTTT; CDR3aa: CASSLFQFSGNTIYF
d_gene: TRBD1; v_gene: TRBV29-1; abundance: NA; j_gene: TRBJ2-1; CDR3nt: TGCAGCGGGGGACAGGGGGCTTATGAGCAGTTCTTC; CDR3aa: CSGGQGAYEQFF
d_gene: TRBD2; v_gene: TRBV15; abundance: NA; j_gene: TRBJ2-2; CDR3nt: TGTGCCACCAGCAGAGGGACTAGCGGGGGGGCCGGGGAGCTGTTTTTT; CDR3aa: CATSRGTSGGAGELFF
d_gene: NA; v_gene: TRBV9; abundance: NA; j_gene: TRBJ1-3; CDR3nt: TGTGCCAGCAGCTGGGTGGACCAAGGGGCCTTATATTTT; CDR3aa: CASSWVDQGALYF
d_gene: TRBD2; v_gene: TRBV6-4; abundance: NA; j_gene: TRBJ2-3; CDR3nt: TGTGCCAGCAGCTTAATACCGGGACTAGCGGGGGGAACCAACACAGATACGCAGTATTTT; CDR3aa: CASSLIPGLAGGTNTDTQYF
d_gene: TRBD1; v_gene: TRBV28; abundance: NA; j_gene: TRBJ1-1; CDR3nt: TGTGCCAGCAGCCGGGACAGGGTGTACACTGAAGCTTTCTTT; CDR3aa: CASSRDRVYTEAFF
d_gene: NA; v_gene: TRBV11-2; abundance: NA; j_gene: TRBJ2-7; CDR3nt: TGTGCCAGCAGCTTAGACCGGGACGAGCAGTACTTC; CDR3aa: CASSLDRDEQYF
d_gene: TRBD1; v_gene: TRBV9; abundance: NA; j_gene: TRBJ2-3; CDR3nt: TGTGCCAGCAGCGCCGACAGGGGGAGCACAGATACGCAGTATTTT; CDR3aa: CASSADRGSTDTQYF